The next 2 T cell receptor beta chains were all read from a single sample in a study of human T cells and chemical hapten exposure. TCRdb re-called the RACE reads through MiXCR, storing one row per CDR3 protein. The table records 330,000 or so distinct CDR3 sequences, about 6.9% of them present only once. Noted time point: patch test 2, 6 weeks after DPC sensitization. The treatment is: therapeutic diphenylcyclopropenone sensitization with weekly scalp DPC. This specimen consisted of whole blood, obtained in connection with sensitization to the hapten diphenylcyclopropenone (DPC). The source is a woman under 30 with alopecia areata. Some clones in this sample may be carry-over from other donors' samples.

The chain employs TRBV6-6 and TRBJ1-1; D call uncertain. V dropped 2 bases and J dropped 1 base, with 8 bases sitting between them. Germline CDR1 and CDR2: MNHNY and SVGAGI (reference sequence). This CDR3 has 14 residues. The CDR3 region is CASSYGQRNTEAFF. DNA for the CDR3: TGTGCCAGCAGTTACGGGCAGAGGAACACTGAAGCTTTCTTT.

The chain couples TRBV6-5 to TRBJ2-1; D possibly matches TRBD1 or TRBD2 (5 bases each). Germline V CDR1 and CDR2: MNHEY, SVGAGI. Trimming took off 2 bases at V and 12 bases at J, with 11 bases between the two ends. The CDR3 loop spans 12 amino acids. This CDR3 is CASSYPHGGQFF. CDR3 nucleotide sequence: TGTGCCAGCAGTTACCCTCATGGGGGGCAGTTCTTC.